The source of this T cell receptor (beta chain) is a study of blood T cell repertoires in COVID-19. Turning to the study itself: The analysed material was cDNA or gDNA that came from T cells, B-cell-depleted T cells, or PBMCs.

CDR1 SGHTA and CDR2 FQGNSA come from the germline V gene. The CDR3 is 16 residues long. Unmatched junction bases numbered 10, after V lost 5 bases and J lost 2 bases. Clones were sequenced by immunoSEQ multiplex PCR, and TCRdb holds only the in-frame ones, with some missing. The data contain 300,000 to 400,000 clones, around 87% of them singletons. Specimen: peripheral blood. This chain uses TRBV7-2 with TRBJ2-3; 7 bases line up with TRBD2. The clonotype originates from a woman aged 45-60 years who had recovered from COVID-19. For the CDR3, the DNA is TGTGCCAGCAGCCCCTTGGGGGGAGGGATCACAGATACGCAGTATTTT. Its protein product is CASSPLGGGITDTQYF.